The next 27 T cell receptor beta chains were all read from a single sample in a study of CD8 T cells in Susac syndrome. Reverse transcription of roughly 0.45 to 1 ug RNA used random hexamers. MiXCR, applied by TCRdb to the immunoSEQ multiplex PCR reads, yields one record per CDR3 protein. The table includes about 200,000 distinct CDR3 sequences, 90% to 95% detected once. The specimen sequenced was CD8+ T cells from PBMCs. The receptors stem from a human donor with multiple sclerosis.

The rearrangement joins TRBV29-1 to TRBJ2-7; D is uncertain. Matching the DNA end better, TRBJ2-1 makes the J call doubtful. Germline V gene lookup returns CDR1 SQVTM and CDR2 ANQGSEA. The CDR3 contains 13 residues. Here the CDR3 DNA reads TGCAGCGTTGTACTGCCCCATTCCTACGAGCAGTTCTTC. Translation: CSVVLPHSYEQFF.

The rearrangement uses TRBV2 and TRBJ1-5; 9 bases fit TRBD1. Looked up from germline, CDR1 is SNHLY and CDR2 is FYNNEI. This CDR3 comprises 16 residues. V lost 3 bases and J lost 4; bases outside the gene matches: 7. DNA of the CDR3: TGTGCCAGCAGTGAGGTAGGGACAGGGCGGAATCAGCCCCAGCATTTT. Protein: CASSEVGTGRNQPQHF.

The CDR3, as DNA: TGTGCCAGCAGCGGACAGCGCTCCCACGGGGAGCTGTTTTTT. Translating it yields CASSGQRSHGELFF. The chain is built from TRBV27 and TRBJ2-2, with D possibly matching TRBD1 (6 bases). This CDR3 comprises 14 residues. Germline V gene lookup returns CDR1 MNHEY and CDR2 SMNVEV (reference sequence). Deletions cut 6 bases from V and 7 bases from J, with 15 bases between.

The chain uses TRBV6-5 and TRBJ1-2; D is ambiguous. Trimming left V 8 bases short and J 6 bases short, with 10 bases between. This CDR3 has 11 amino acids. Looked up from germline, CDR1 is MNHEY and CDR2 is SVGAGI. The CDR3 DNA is TGTGCCAGCCTGTACAGAGATGGCTACACCTTC. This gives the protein CASLYRDGYTF.

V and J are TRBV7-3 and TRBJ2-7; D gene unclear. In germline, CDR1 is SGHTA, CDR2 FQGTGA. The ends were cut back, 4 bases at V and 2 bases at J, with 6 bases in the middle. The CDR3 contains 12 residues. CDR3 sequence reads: CASSYRAYEQYF. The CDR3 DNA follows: TGTGCCAGCAGCTATAGGGCCTACGAGCAGTACTTC. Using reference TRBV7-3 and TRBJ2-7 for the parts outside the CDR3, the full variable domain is GAGVSQTPSNKVTEKGKYVELRCDPISGHTALYWYRQSLGQGPEFLIYFQGTGAADDSGLPNDRFFAVRPEGSVSTLKIQRTERGDSAVYLCASSYRAYEQYFGPGTRLTVT.

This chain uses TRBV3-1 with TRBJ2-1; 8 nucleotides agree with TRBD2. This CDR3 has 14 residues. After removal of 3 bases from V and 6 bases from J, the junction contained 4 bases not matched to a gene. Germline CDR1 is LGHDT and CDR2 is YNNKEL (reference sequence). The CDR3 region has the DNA TGTGCCAGCAGCCAGGGACTAGGAGTCAATGAGCAGTTCTTC. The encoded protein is CASSQGLGVNEQFF.

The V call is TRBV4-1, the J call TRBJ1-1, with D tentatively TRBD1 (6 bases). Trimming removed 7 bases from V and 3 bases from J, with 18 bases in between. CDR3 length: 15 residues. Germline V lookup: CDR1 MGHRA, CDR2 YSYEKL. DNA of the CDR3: TGCGCCAGCATAAGGGGGGGGGCGCGGGACACTGAAGCTTTCTTT. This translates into CASIRGGARDTEAFF.

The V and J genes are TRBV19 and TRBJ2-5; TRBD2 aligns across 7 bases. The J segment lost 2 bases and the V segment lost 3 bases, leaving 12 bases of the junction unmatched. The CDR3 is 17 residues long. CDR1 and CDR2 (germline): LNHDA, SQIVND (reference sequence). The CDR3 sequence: CASSILAEHAEQETQYF. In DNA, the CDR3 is TGTGCCAGTAGTATCCTAGCGGAACACGCCGAACAAGAGACCCAGTACTTC.

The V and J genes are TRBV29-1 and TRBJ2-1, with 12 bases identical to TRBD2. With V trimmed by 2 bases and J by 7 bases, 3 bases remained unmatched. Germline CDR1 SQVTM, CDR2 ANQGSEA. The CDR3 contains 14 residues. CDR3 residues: CSVELAGGLNEQFF. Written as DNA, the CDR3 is TGCAGCGTTGAACTAGCGGGGGGGCTTAATGAGCAGTTCTTC.

For the CDR3, the DNA is TGTGCCAGTAGTATAACAGAGAATAATTCACCCCTCCACTTT. Its protein product is CASSITENNSPLHF. The V gene is TRBV19, the J gene TRBJ1-6; D unclear. The length of the CDR3 is 14 residues. The germline gives CDR1 LNHDA, CDR2 SQIVND (reference sequence). The ends were cut back, 2 bases at V and 5 bases at J, with 7 bases in the middle.

The CDR3 reads CASSQPYGGRSYEQYF. The DNA for the CDR3 is TGCGCCAGCAGCCAACCCTACGGAGGCAGATCCTACGAGCAGTACTTC. The chain carries TRBV4-3 and TRBJ2-7; D is possibly TRBD2 (5 bases). Trimming removed 2 bases from V and 1 base from J, with 15 bases in between. CDR1 and CDR2 (germline): LGHNA, YSLEER. This CDR3 comprises 16 residues.

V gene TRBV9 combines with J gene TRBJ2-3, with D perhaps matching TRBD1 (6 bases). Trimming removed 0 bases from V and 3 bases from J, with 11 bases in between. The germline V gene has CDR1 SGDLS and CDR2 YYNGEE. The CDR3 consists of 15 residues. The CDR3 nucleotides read TGTGCCAGCAGCGTAGCAGGGGCGGAGACAGATACGCAGTATTTT. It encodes CASSVAGAETDTQYF.

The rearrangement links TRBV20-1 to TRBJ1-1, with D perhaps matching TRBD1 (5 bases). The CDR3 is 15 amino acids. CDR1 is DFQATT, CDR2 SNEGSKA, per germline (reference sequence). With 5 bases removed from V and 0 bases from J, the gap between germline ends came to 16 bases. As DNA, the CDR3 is TGCAGTGCTGCTACGGGACCTCCTCTGAACACTGAAGCTTTCTTT. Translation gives CSAATGPPLNTEAFF.

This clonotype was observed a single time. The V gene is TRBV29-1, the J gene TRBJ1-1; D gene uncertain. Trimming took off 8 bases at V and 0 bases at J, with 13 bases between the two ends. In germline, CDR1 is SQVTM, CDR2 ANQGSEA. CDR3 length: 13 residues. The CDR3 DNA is TGCAGCTACACAGCAGAAATGAACACTGAAGCTTTCTTT. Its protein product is CSYTAEMNTEAFF. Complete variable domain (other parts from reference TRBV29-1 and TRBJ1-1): SAVISQKPSRDICQRGTSLTIQCQVDSQVTMMFWYRQQPGQSLTLIATANQGSEATYESGFVIDKFPISRPNLTFSTLTVSNMSPEDSSIYLCSYTAEMNTEAFFGQGTRLTVV.

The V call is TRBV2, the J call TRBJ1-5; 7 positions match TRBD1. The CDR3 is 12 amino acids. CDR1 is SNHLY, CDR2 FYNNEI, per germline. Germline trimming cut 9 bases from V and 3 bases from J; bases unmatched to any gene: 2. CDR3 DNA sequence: TGTGCCAGTCAGGGGGACAATCAGCCCCAGCATTTT. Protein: CASQGDNQPQHF. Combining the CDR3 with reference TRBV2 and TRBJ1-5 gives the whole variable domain EPEVTQTPSHQVTQMGQEVILRCVPISNHLYFYWYRQILGQKVEFLVSFYNNEISEKSEIFDDQFSVERPDGSNFTLKIRSTKLEDSAMYFCASQGDNQPQHFGDGTRLSIL.

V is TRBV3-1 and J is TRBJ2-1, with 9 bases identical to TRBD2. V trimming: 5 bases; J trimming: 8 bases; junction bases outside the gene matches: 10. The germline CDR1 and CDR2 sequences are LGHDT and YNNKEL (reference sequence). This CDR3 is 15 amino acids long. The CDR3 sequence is CASSTLSGGRDEQFF. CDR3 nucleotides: TGTGCCAGCAGCACCCTGAGCGGGGGGCGGGATGAGCAGTTCTTC.

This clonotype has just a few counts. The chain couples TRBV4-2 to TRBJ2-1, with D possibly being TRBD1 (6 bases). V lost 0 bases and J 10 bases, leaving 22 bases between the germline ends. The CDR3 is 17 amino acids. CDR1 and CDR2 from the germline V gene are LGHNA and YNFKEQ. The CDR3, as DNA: TGTGCCAGCAGCCAAGACCGGTACGTGCAAAACAGGGTGGAGCAGTTCTTC. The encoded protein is CASSQDRYVQNRVEQFF.

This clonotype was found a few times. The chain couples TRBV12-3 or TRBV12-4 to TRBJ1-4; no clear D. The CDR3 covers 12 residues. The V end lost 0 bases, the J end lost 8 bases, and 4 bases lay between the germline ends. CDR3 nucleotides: TGTGCCAGCAGTTTAGCTGGCGAAAAACTGTTTTTT. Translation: CASSLAGEKLFF.

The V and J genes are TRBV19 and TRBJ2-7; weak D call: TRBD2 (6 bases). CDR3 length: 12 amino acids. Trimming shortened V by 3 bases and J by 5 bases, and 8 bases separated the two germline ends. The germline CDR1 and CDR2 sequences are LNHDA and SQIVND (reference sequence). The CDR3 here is CASSMGGNEQYF. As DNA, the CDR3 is TGTGCCAGTAGTATGGGGGGTAACGAGCAGTACTTC.

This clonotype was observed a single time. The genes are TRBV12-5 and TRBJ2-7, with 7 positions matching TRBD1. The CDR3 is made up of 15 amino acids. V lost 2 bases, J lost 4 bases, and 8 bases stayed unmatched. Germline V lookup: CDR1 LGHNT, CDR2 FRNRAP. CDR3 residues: CASGLHLGQAYEQYF. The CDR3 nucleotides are TGTGCTAGTGGTTTGCACTTAGGACAGGCATACGAGCAGTACTTC.

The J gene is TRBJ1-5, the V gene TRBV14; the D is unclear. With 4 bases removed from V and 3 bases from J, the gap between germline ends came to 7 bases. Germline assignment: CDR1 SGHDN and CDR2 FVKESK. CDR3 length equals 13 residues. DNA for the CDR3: TGTGCCAGCAGCCGTTTTCACAATCAGCCCCAGCATTTT. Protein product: CASSRFHNQPQHF.

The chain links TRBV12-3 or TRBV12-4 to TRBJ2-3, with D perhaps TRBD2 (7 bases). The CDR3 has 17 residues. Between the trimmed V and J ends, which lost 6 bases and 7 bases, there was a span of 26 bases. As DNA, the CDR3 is TGTGCCAGCAGCCCACCGGGTTACGCGGGGGCCCTTCATACGCAGTATTTT. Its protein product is CASSPPGYAGALHTQYF.

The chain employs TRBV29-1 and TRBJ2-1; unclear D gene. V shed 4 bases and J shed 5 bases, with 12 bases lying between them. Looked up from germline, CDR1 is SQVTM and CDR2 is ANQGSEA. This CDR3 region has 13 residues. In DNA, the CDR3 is TGCAGCGTTGGGGCAGTCCACCACAATGAGCAGTTCTTC. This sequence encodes CSVGAVHHNEQFF.

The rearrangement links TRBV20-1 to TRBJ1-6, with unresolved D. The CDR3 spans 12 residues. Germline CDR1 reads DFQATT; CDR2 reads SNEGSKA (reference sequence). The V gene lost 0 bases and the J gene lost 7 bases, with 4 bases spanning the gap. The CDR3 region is CSAREGNSPLHF. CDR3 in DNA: TGCAGTGCTAGAGAGGGGAATTCACCCCTCCACTTT.

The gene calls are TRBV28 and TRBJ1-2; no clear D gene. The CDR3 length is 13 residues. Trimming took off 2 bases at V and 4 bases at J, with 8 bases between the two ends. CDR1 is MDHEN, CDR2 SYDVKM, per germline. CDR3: CASSLGYSYGYTF. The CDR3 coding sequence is TGTGCCAGCAGTTTAGGATACAGCTATGGCTACACCTTC.

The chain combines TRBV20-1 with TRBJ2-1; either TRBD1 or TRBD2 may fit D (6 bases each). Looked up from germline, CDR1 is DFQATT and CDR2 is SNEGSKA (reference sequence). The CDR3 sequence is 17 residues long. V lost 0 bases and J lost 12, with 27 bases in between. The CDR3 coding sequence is TGCAGTGCTAGAGATCCCCTGGGACAACTAGCACTCGTGGGGCAGTTCTTC. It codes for CSARDPLGQLALVGQFF.

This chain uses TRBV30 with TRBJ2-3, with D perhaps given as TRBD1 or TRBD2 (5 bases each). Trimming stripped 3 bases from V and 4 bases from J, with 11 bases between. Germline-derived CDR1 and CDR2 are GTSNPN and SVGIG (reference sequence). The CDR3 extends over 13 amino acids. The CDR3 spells CAWRHGAADTQYF. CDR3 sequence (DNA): TGTGCCTGGAGACACGGGGCCGCAGATACGCAGTATTTT.